This T cell receptor beta chain was sequenced for a study of control samples from healthy donors and cancer patients (dated by TCRdb to the early 2020s). About this clone itself: It lacks a known antigen. No base quality information exists; no much larger clone differs at one position.

Preparation of the library involved the immunoSEQ multiplex PCR assay. This immuneACCESS table, as held by TCRdb, lists in-frame sequences with V and J called but not all clones. Of the missing ones, under half trace to an unresolved V gene in checked studies; the others have no known cause. The sample includes around 100,000 clones, with 90% observed a single time. The top ten constitute about 4% of the sample. From the germline V gene (reference sequence), CDR1 is SEHNR and CDR2 is FQNEAQ. The CDR3 starts with the cysteine, ends with the phenylalanine, and has 15 residues. The retained sequence is limited to the CDR3, 45 bases, with the frame set at the first base. Relative to germline, V is 7 bases shorter and J is 6 bases shorter, with 21 bases between their ends.

This receptor chain uses TRBV7-9 and TRBJ1-2, with the D gene call left open. The sequencing input was blood. The receptor's source is a woman aged 18-29 years in good health. CDR3 region: CASTPGTSYSDGYTF. The DNA sequence is as follows: TGTGCCAGCACTCCTGGAACCTCTTACTCTGATGGCTACACCTTC.